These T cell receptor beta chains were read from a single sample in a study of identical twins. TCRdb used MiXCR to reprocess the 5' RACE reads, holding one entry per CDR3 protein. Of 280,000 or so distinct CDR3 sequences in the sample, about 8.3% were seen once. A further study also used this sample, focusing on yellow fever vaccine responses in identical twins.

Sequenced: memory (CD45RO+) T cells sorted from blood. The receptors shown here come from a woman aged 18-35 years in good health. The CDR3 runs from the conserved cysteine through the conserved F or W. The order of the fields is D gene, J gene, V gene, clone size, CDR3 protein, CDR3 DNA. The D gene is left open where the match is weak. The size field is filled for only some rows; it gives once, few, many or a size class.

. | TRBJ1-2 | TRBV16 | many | CASSQSGTTVGYTF | TGTGCCAGCAGCCAATCAGGGACTACTGTTGGCTACACCTTC
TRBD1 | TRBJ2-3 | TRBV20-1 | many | CSAKTGGSTDTQYF | TGCAGTGCTAAGACAGGGGGAAGCACAGATACGCAGTATTTT
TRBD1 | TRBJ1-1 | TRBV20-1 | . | CSAIRQGQMNTEAFF | TGCAGTGCTATCCGACAGGGGCAAATGAACACTGAAGCTTTCTTT
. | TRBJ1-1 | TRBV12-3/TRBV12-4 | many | CASSKTGAEAFF | TGTGCCAGCAGCAAGACAGGAGCTGAAGCTTTCTTT
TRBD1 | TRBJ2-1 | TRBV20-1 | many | CSAPTGGSHEQFF | TGCAGTGCTCCGACAGGGGGTTCACATGAGCAGTTCTTC
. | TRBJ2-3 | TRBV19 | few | CASSIFRRDTQYF | TGTGCCAGTAGTATATTCCGGAGAGATACGCAGTATTTT
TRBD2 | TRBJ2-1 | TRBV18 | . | CASSPTRTSFDEQFF | TGTGCCAGCTCACCAACTCGGACTAGCTTCGATGAGCAGTTCTTC
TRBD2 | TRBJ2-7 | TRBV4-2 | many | CASSQEGLAGDEQYF | TGTGCCAGCAGCCAAGAGGGACTAGCGGGAGACGAGCAGTACTTC
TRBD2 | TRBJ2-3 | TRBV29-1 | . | CSVVGALAADTQYF | TGCAGCGTTGTAGGGGCCCTAGCGGCAGATACGCAGTATTTT
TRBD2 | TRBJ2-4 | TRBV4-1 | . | CASSQVVAGVLAKNIQYF | TGCGCCAGCAGCCAAGTTGTAGCGGGGGTCCTCGCCAAAAACATTCAGTACTTC
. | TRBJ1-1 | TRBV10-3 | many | CAIRRDTEAFF | TGTGCCATCAGACGGGACACTGAAGCTTTCTTT
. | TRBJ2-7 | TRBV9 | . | CASSYEVGYEQYF | TGTGCCAGCAGCTATGAAGTCGGCTACGAGCAGTACTTC
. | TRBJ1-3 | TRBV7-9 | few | CASSFVEFSGNTIYF | TGTGCCAGCAGCTTCGTAGAATTCTCTGGAAACACCATATATTTT
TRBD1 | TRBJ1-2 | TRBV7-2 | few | CASSSNSGGDYGYTF | TGTGCCAGCAGCTCGAACTCAGGGGGGGACTATGGCTACACCTTC
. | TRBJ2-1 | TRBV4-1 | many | CASSQLPGPSQEQFF | TGCGCCAGCAGCCAACTCCCTGGACCGTCGCAAGAGCAGTTCTTC
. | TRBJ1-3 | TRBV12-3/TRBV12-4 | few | CASSLLASGNTIYF | TGTGCCAGCAGTTTATTGGCAAGTGGAAACACCATATATTTT
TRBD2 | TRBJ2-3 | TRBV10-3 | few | CAISETERGGPDTQYF | TGTGCCATCAGTGAGACCGAGCGGGGGGGCCCAGATACGCAGTATTTT
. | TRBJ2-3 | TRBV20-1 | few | CSASGPDTQYF | TGCAGTGCTAGCGGCCCAGATACGCAGTATTTT
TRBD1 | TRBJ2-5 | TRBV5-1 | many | CASSVGGQIQETQYF | TGCGCCAGCAGCGTAGGGGGACAGATCCAAGAGACCCAGTACTTC
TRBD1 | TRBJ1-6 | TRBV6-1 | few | CASTGGTNSPLHF | TGTGCCAGTACAGGGGGAACTAATTCACCCCTCCACTTT
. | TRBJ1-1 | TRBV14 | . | CASDQGGGAFF | TGTGCCAGCGACCAGGGAGGAGGGGCTTTCTTT
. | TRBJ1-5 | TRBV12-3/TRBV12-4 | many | CASSLAEQGQPQHF | TGTGCCAGCAGTTTAGCCGAACAGGGTCAGCCCCAGCATTTT
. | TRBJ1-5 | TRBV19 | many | CASRSGYNQPQHF | TGTGCCAGTAGATCAGGATACAATCAGCCCCAGCATTTT
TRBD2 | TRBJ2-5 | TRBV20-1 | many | CSARTDDSSGSDFGETQYF | TGCAGTGCTAGGACGGACGACTCTAGCGGGAGTGACTTCGGGGAGACCCAGTACTTC
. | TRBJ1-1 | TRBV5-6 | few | CASSLDTNTEAFF | TGTGCCAGCAGCTTGGACACGAACACTGAAGCTTTCTTT
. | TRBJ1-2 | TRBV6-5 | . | CASSYGWGQEGGYTF | TGTGCCAGCAGTTACGGATGGGGGCAGGAGGGTGGCTACACCTTC
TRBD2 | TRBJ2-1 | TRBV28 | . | CASSLAGVRDNEQFF | TGTGCCAGCAGTTTGGCGGGAGTAAGGGACAATGAGCAGTTCTTC
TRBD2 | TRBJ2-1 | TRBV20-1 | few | CSAPRRENNEQFF | TGCAGTGCCCCCCGGCGGGAGAACAATGAGCAGTTCTTC
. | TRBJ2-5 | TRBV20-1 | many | CSARDLGTQQYF | TGCAGTGCTAGAGATCTGGGGACCCAGCAGTACTTC
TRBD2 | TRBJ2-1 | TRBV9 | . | CASSGRLAGKKDEQFF | TGTGCCAGCAGCGGACGACTAGCGGGAAAAAAGGATGAGCAGTTCTTC
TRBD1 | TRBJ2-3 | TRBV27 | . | CASSSTGTGKYF | TGTGCCAGCAGCTCGACCGGGACAGGGAAGTATTTT